This TCR beta chain was found in a study of follicular helper T cells after annual influenza vaccination. Study-level background: For some subjects, blood spans the 2013-2014, 2014-2015 and 2015-2016 annual vaccinations.

Time point of the sample: 2014-2015 season, 7 days after vaccination. The data were produced by immunoSEQ multiplex PCR, yet TCRdb's version contains in-frame clones alone and is incomplete. Of roughly 3,400 clones listed, roughly 80% were seen once; the top ten hold more than 0.95%. Trimming took off 1 base at V and 4 bases at J, with 11 bases between the two ends. This CDR3 is built from 14 residues. The V gene's germline CDR1 is SGHKS and CDR2 YYEKEE (reference sequence). The TCR was taken from an adult who received the influenza vaccine. The chain links TRBV5-5 to TRBJ1-2, with D perhaps matching TRBD1 (6 bases). This specimen was CXCR5+ CD38- circulating T follicular helper cells from blood, taken 7 days after influenza vaccination. As to subset: circulating Tfh, non-naive CD4+CXCR5+PD-1+ (ICOS+CD38+ or ICOS-CD38-). The CDR3 nucleotides are TGTGCCAGCAGCTTGACCACAGGGTTCTATGGCTACACCTTC. This encodes CASSLTTGFYGYTF.